These 20 T cell receptor beta chains were all obtained from the same sample, sequenced in a study of Ad26.COV2.S vaccination and SARS-CoV-2 variants. Treatment described: 19 received Ad26.COV2.S at low or high dose, single or two shots; several received placebo; per-sample allocation not given. Collection of samples fell on day 63 after the first vaccine or placebo injection. Profiling relied on immunoSEQ multiplex PCR, and the TCRdb table lists in-frame clones only, not all of them. This sample has 450,000 to 550,000 clones, with roughly nine tenths found just once. This specimen was peripheral blood, taken in a trial of Ad26.COV2.S vaccine versus placebo. The receptors were sampled from a person between 18 and 65 years old who received the Ad26.COV2.S COVID-19 vaccine or a placebo.

J is TRBJ2-1 and V is TRBV7-9, with D tentatively TRBD1 (6 bases). Germline loops: CDR1 SEHNR, CDR2 FQNEAQ (reference sequence). The CDR3 covers 15 residues. Trimming pared 5 bases from V and 5 bases from J, leaving 16 bases between. As DNA, the CDR3 is TGTGCCAGCAGCCCAGGGGTGGGTTTGGACAATGAGCAGTTCTTC. This translates into CASSPGVGLDNEQFF.

The V and J genes are TRBV7-2 and TRBJ1-1; D is undetermined. With 5 bases removed from V and 7 bases from J, the gap between germline ends came to 17 bases. The germline CDR1 and CDR2 sequences are SGHTA and FQGNSA. This CDR3 has 14 amino acids. DNA of the CDR3: TGTGCCAGCAGCCTTAGGGATGATACCATTGAAGCTTTCTTT. As protein: CASSLRDDTIEAFF.

This clone has a handful of counts. The chain is built from TRBV21-1 and TRBJ1-1; TRBD1, the D gene given by the table, was not confirmed from the DNA. TRBV21-1 is recorded as a pseudogene. The CDR3 extends over 24 amino acids. The CDR3 DNA reads as TGTGCCAGCAGCAAAAATATCGGGTCCTCGGGGAACAAAAGGGACAGGGGAGAAGGGACTGAAGCTTTCTTT. Amino acid sequence: CASSKNIGSSGNKRDRGEGTEAFF.

CDR3 sequence: CASSLSRTRSSWETQYF. The CDR3 region has the DNA TGTGCCAGCAGCTTATCCCGGACGCGGAGTAGCTGGGAGACCCAGTACTTC. This sequence joins TRBV7-6 and TRBJ2-5; no definite D call. Germline V gene sequence: CDR1 SGHVS, CDR2 FNYEAQ. With 2 bases removed from V and 5 bases from J, the gap between germline ends came to 21 bases. CDR3 length: 17 amino acids.

CDR3 nucleotide sequence: TGTGCCAGCAGCTCAATAATACGTTACAGGGTCGGGCGCGAGCAGTTCTTC. Translating gives CASSSIIRYRVGREQFF. The chain joins TRBV5-5 to TRBJ2-1; maybe TRBD1 (6 bases). Trimming shortened V by 3 bases and J by 10 bases, and 26 bases separated the two germline ends. This CDR3 is 17 amino acids long. The V gene's germline CDR1 is SGHKS and CDR2 YYEKEE (reference sequence).

The chain carries TRBV7-7 and TRBJ1-2; D perhaps matches TRBD1 (6 bases). The V and J ends lost 2 bases and 0 bases respectively, with 22 bases between them. The CDR3 totals 19 residues. The germline V gene encodes CDR1 SSHAT and CDR2 FNYEAQ (reference sequence). The CDR3 DNA is TGTGCCAGCAGCTTATTTGGTGGTTCGAACAGGGCCACTAACTATGGCTACACCTTC. This codes for CASSLFGGSNRATNYGYTF.

The rearrangement joins TRBV9 to TRBJ1-6, with D uncertain. This CDR3 has 16 residues. CDR1 SGDLS and CDR2 YYNGEE come from the germline V gene. V lost 2 bases to trimming and J lost 4 bases, with 13 bases between them. CDR3 bases: TGTGCCAGCAGCGTCGACGGTCTAACTTATAATTCACCCCTCCACTTT. Amino acid sequence: CASSVDGLTYNSPLHF.

The chain combines TRBV28 with TRBJ2-4; 13 bases are a match to TRBD2. The CDR3 runs to 17 residues. Germline lookup yields CDR1 MDHEN and CDR2 SYDVKM. V dropped 8 bases and J dropped 2; count of bases not matched to a gene: 9. The DNA of the CDR3 is TGTGCCAGCTCAAGGGCGGGGACTAGCGGGACCAAAAACATTCAGTACTTC. It yields the protein CASSRAGTSGTKNIQYF.

In nucleotides, the CDR3 is TGTGCCAGCAGCTTAACAGGGACAGACGGAAAACTGTTTTTT. Protein: CASSLTGTDGKLFF. The V call is TRBV5-6, the J call TRBJ1-4, with 7 positions matching TRBD1. In germline, CDR1 is SGHDT, CDR2 YYEEEE. V lost 2 bases to trimming and J lost 10 bases; unmatched junction nucleotides: 8. The CDR3 has 14 residues.

In its sample, this clone was seen once. The J gene is TRBJ1-1, the V gene TRBV18; weak D call: TRBD1 (6 bases). Deletions cut 0 bases from V and 1 base from J, with 9 bases between. CDR1 and CDR2 (germline): KGHSH, LQKENI. This CDR3 is built from 15 residues. CDR3 loop: CASSPPRGANTEAFF. The CDR3 DNA is TGTGCCAGCTCACCACCGCGGGGGGCGAACACTGAAGCTTTCTTT.

This clone was recorded once. The rearrangement uses TRBV4-1 and TRBJ2-6; 7 bases match TRBD1. This CDR3 has 18 amino acids. Germline CDR1 MGHRA, CDR2 YSYEKL. V lost 1 base, J lost 4 bases, and 10 bases stayed unmatched. The CDR3 reads CASSQGTGLLGGANVLTF. The CDR3 DNA follows: TGCGCCAGCAGCCAAGGGACAGGCCTGCTCGGAGGGGCCAACGTCCTGACTTTC.

This chain uses TRBV4-3 with TRBJ2-1, with 8 bases aligning to TRBD2. V lost 0 bases to trimming and J lost 9 bases; unmatched junction nucleotides: 10. Per the germline V gene, CDR1 is LGHNA and CDR2 is YSLEER. There are 16 residues in the CDR3. The CDR3, as DNA: TGCGCCAGCAGCCAAGAACTTATGGCGGGAGGCCTTGAGCAGTTCTTC. Protein sequence: CASSQELMAGGLEQFF.

This chain connects TRBV5-1 to TRBJ1-2, with 8 bases aligning to TRBD1. Germline-derived CDR1 and CDR2 are SGHRS and YFSETQ. The V segment lost 0 bases and the J segment 8 bases; nucleotides outside the gene matches: 9. There are 15 residues in the CDR3. The CDR3 sequence: CASSLDLTGATGYTF. The CDR3 DNA reads as TGCGCCAGCAGCTTGGACTTGACAGGGGCGACCGGCTACACCTTC.

This rearrangement joins TRBV5-1 to TRBJ2-3; possible D gene TRBD1, 6 bases. The V end was cut by 4 bases, the J end by 2 bases, with 11 bases between. The CDR3 is 14 residues long. Germline loops: CDR1 SGHRS, CDR2 YFSETQ. The CDR3 loop reads CASSLRTVTDTQYF. DNA for the CDR3: TGCGCCAGCAGCCTTAGGACAGTCACAGATACGCAGTATTTT. Based on the CDR3 plus reference TRBV5-1 and TRBJ2-3, the full variable domain is KAGVTQTPRYLIKTRGQQVTLSCSPISGHRSVSWYQQTPGQGLQFLFEYFSETQRNKGNFPGRFSGRQFSNSRSEMNVSTLELGDSALYLCASSLRTVTDTQYFGPGTRLTVL.

This clone was recorded a few times. The gene calls are TRBV3-1 (or the pseudogene TRBV3-2) and TRBJ1-4; maybe TRBD1 (5 bases). This CDR3 has 16 residues. Trimming removed 1 base at V and 6 bases at J, with 15 bases between. Looked up from germline, CDR1 is LGHDT and CDR2 is YNNKEL (reference sequence). CDR3: CASSQGLGVSYEKLFF. For the CDR3, the DNA is TGTGCCAGCAGCCAAGGGTTAGGGGTTAGCTATGAAAAACTGTTTTTT.

The CDR3, as DNA: TGTGCCAGCAGCCCCGACGGGGGTGCAGCCTACGAGCAGTACGTC. This codes for CASSPDGGAAYEQYV. The V and J genes are TRBV6-5 and TRBJ2-7, with a tentative D call TRBD2 (6 bases). The CDR3 loop spans 15 amino acids. The germline V gene encodes CDR1 MNHEY and CDR2 SVGAGI. V was shortened by 6 bases and J by 2 bases, with 17 bases between the two germline ends.

This chain links TRBV5-1 with TRBJ1-1; the D is unclear. Trimming took off 1 base at V and 0 bases at J, with 7 bases between the two ends. Germline CDR1 SGHRS, CDR2 YFSETQ. The CDR3 totals 14 residues. The DNA of the CDR3 is TGCGCCAGCAGCTTGACAGACATGAACACTGAAGCTTTCTTT. It specifies CASSLTDMNTEAFF.

The chain has TRBV30 and TRBJ1-5; a weak D match, TRBD1 (6 bases). This CDR3 is built from 15 residues. V gave up 0 bases and J gave up 3 bases, with 12 bases separating them. The germline gives CDR1 GTSNPN, CDR2 SVGIG (reference sequence). Written as DNA, the CDR3 is TGTGCCTGGAGTGTAGGGACAACCAACAATCAGCCCCAGCATTTT. It encodes CAWSVGTTNNQPQHF.

The sample holds many counts of this clone. V is TRBV27 and J is TRBJ2-5; D might be TRBD1 (6 bases). Trimming removed 1 base at V and 8 bases at J, with 17 bases between. Looked up from germline, CDR1 is MNHEY and CDR2 is SMNVEV (reference sequence). This CDR3 has 15 amino acids. The CDR3 loop is CASSLWARGTGTQYF. The CDR3 region has the DNA TGTGCCAGCAGTTTATGGGCCAGGGGTACGGGTACCCAGTACTTC.

The chain uses TRBV28 and TRBJ1-4, with D possibly being TRBD1 (6 bases). The germline V and J ends were trimmed by 6 bases and 10 bases, with 24 bases remaining between them. This CDR3 spans 16 amino acids. Germline CDR1 MDHEN, CDR2 SYDVKM. The CDR3: CASSPGTNSINRKLFF. The CDR3, as DNA: TGTGCCAGCAGCCCCGGGACAAATTCGATTAATAGAAAACTGTTTTTT.